This note documents a single T cell receptor (beta chain) sequence. Its antigen is not yet known. Base qualities are not recorded, but no much larger clone differs from it by a single base. CDR1 and CDR2 are read off the germline V gene as SGHTA and FQGNSA. The trim is 1 base for V and 0 bases for J, with a gap of 4 bases between the germline ends. The CDR3 has 14 amino acids, counting the end cysteine and phenylalanine. Just CDR3 DNA is preserved here, 42 bases in frame from base 1. The immunoSEQ Assay, a bias-controlled multiplex PCR, was used to amplify TCRbeta CDR3 regions from genomic DNA. In the source study's methods: Nucleated cell counts per sample were estimated from amplification of reference gene primers within the assay. Sequence reads were collapsed and filtered to measure the absolute abundance of every unique TCRbeta CDR3 rearrangement. For each sample, productive Simpson clonality was calculated as the square root of Simpson's diversity index over productive rearrangements. What TCRdb holds here is the immuneACCESS table cut down to in-frame rearrangements. Part of the clones is not present; checked against another copy, under half of the missing clones reflect an unresolved V gene, and the others are unexplained. That table gives V, J and clone size, and the DNA gave D and trimming. Present in this sample are around 150,000 clones, almost 85% of which were seen just once. The ten largest clones represent 22% of the sample.

The record originates from a study of blood T cell repertoires in COVID-19 (dated by TCRdb to the early 2020s). Concerning the study at large: Samples covering the acute and convalescent phases of COVID-19 were provided by collaborators in the United States, Italy and Spain. The prospective study material was composed of cDNA or gDNA derived from T cells, B-cell-depleted T cells, or PBMCs. The dataset comprised deeply sampled blood TCRbeta repertoires from subjects exposed to, actively infected with, or recovered from COVID-19. The repertoires were made available in a free public database intended to serve as a resource for research on the immune response to SARS-CoV-2. Samples were obtained from the ongoing ImmuneRACE study (first 160 participants) and from 1,000 to 1,500 subjects provided by 6 global collaborators. Nearly every sample came with metadata listing a de-identified subject ID, COVID-19 status, age in years and sex. Where HLA class I and class II types were available, the types were taken from metadata supplied by the sample provider, not from assay-based typing.

Results and caveats for the whole study, not just this receptor: Clinical and demographic metadata were provided uncurated, with the amount varying by source and participant.

Whole blood was collected in K2EDTA tubes by collaborating institutions according to the institutions' own protocols. For TCRbeta analysis, collaborator samples were shipped as frozen whole blood, as isolated PBMCs, or as DNA extracted from either sample type. The sequenced sample was peripheral blood. This clonotype originated in an elderly woman with acute or convalescent COVID-19. The rearranged chain carries TRBV7-2 and TRBJ2-1; the D gene lacks a confident call. This receptor has the CDR3 CASSLDFSYNEQFF. In nucleotides, the sequence is TGTGCCAGCAGCTTAGACTTCTCCTACAATGAGCAGTTCTTC.